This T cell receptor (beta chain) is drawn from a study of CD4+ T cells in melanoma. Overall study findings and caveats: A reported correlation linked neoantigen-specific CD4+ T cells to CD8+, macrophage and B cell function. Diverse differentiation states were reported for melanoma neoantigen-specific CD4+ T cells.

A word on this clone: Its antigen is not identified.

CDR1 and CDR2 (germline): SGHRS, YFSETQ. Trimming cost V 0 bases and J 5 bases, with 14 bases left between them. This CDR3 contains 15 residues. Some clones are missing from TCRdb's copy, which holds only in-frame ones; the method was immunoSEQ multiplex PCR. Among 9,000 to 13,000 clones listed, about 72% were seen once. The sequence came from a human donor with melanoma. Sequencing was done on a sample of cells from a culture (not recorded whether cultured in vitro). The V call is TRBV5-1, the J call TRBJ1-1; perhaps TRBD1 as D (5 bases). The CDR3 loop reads CASSLETGSRTEAFF. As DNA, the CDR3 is TGCGCCAGCAGCTTGGAAACAGGAAGCAGAACTGAAGCTTTCTTT.